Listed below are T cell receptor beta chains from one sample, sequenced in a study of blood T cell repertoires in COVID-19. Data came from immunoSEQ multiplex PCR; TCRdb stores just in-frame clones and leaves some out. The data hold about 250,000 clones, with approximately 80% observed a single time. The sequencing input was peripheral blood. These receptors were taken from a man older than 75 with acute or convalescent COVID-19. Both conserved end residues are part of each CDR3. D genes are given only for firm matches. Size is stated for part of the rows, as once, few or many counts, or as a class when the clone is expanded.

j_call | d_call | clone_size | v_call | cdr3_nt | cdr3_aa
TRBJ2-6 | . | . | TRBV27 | TGTGCCAGCAGTTTCGGGAACTCTGGGGCCAACGTCCTGACTTTC | CASSFGNSGANVLTF
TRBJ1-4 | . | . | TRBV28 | TGTGCCAGCAGTTTTGGCACCACGGAGCCTAATGAAAAACTGTTTTTT | CASSFGTTEPNEKLFF
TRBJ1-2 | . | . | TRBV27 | TGTGCCAGCAGTTTATCGAGAGGGAATAGGGGCTACACCTTC | CASSLSRGNRGYTF
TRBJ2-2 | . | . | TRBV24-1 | TGTGCCACCAGTGAGGGTCCGGGACGGACTAACACGGGGGAGCTGTTTTTT | CATSEGPGRTNTGELFF
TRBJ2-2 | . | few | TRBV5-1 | TGCGCCAGCAGCCCCTTCTCCGGGGAGCTGTTTTTT | CASSPFSGELFF
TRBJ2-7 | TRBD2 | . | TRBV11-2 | TGTGCCAGCAGCCCCCTAGGACTAGCGGGAGTCTACGAGCAGTACTTC | CASSPLGLAGVYEQYF
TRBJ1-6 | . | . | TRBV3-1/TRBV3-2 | TGTGCCAGCAGCCAAGACAGGGGTGTTTATAATTCACCCCTCCACTTT | CASSQDRGVYNSPLHF
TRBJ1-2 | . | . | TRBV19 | TGTGCCAGTAGCTCGGGATGGGGGCTCCGTTATGGCTACACCTTC | CASSSGWGLRYGYTF
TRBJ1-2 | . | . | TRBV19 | TGTGCCAGTAGTCCGGACGGTGCGTTTTCCGGGGGGAACGGCTACACCTTC | CASSPDGAFSGGNGYTF
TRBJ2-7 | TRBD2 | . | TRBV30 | TGTGCCTGGAGTGTACTAGCGGGCAGCTACGAGCAGTACTTC | CAWSVLAGSYEQYF
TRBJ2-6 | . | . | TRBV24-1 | TGTGCCACCCTAAGCTCTGGGGCCAACGTCCTGACTTTC | CATLSSGANVLTF
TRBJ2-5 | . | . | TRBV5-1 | TGCGCCAGCAGCTCCGGGACTGCCGGGGGAATAGGGGAGACCCAGTACTTC | CASSSGTAGGIGETQYF
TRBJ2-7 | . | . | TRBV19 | TGTGCCAGTAGTGCGACAGTAGAAAGCTACGAGCAGTACTTC | CASSATVESYEQYF
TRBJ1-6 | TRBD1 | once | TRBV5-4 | TGTGCCAGCAGTCGGGACAGGGTCGGTTCACCCCTCCACTTT | CASSRDRVGSPLHF
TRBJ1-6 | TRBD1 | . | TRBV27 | TGTGCCAGCGCTAAAACCGGGACAGACAATTCACCCCTCCACTTT | CASAKTGTDNSPLHF
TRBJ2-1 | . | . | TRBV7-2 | TGTGCCAGCAGCTTAGATAGCGCCAGGCGGCAGTTCTTC | CASSLDSARRQFF
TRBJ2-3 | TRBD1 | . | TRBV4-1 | TGCGCCAGCAGCCTTCAGGGACAGGGCACAGATACGCAGTATTTT | CASSLQGQGTDTQYF
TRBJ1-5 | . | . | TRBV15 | TGTGCCACCAGCAGAGATAGGGGTTCTAGGAATCAGCCCCAGCATTTT | CATSRDRGSRNQPQHF
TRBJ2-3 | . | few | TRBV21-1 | TGTGCCAGCAGCCCTCGGACAGGGGGCACAGATACGCAGTATTTT | CASSPRTGGTDTQYF
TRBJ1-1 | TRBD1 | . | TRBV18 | TGTGCCAGCTCATCCCTGGTACAGGGGGACACTGAAGCTTTCTTT | CASSSLVQGDTEAFF
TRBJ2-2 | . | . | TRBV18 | TGTGCCAGCTCACCTTATCCGGGCGGGGACACCGGGGAGCTGTTTTTT | CASSPYPGGDTGELFF
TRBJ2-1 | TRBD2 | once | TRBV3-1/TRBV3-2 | TGTGCCAGCAGCCATCTAGCGGGGTCGTCTGAGCAGTTCTTC | CASSHLAGSSEQFF
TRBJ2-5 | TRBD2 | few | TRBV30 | TGTGCCTGGAGCTCCGCGGGAGGGCCCCGGGAGACCCAGTACTTC | CAWSSAGGPRETQYF